Listed here are 2 T cell receptor beta chains from one sample, sequenced in a study of blood T cell repertoires in COVID-19. TCRdb's table, derived via immunoSEQ multiplex PCR, lists solely in-frame clones and lacks some. The sample includes 88,000 or so clones, approximately 90% of them seen just once. Sequencing was carried out using PBMCs or T cells enriched from blood (not recorded which). Receptors were obtained from a woman aged 45-59 years with acute COVID-19.

This sequence joins TRBV30 and TRBJ2-7, with 7 bases that match TRBD1. The CDR3 has 13 residues. The J segment lost 0 bases and the V segment lost 5 bases, leaving 4 bases of the junction unmatched. CDR1 and CDR2 (germline): GTSNPN, SVGIG (reference sequence). The CDR3 region has the DNA TGTGCCTGGGCCAGGGGGAGCTCCTACGAGCAGTACTTC. It encodes CAWARGSSYEQYF.

The chain carries TRBV30 and TRBJ1-3; TRBD1 matches at 7 bases. From germline, CDR1 is GTSNPN and CDR2 SVGIG (reference sequence). The CDR3 consists of 15 residues. With V trimmed by 0 bases and J by 0 bases, 2 bases remained unmatched. The DNA of the CDR3 is TGTGCCTGGAGTGTCCGACAGGGCTCTGGAAACACCATATATTTT. Protein: CAWSVRQGSGNTIYF.